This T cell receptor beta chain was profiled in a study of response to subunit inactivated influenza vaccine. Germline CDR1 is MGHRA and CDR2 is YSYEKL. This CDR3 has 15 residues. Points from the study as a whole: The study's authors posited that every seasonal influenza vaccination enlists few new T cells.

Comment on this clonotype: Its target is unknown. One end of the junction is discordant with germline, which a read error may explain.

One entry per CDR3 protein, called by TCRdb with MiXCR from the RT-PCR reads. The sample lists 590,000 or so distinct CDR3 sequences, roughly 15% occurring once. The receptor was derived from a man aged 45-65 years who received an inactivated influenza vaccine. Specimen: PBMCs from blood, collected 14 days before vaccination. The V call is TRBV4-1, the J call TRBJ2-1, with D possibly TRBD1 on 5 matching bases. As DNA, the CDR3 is TGCGCCAGCAGTATGGGGCAGAGCTCCTACAATGAGCAGTCCTTC. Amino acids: CASSMGQSSYNEQSF.